This T cell receptor (beta chain) was sequenced in a study of T cells in Graves' hyperthyroidism and ophthalmopathy. Diagnostic decisions used clinical symptoms, serum thyroxine and TRAb, thyroid ultrasound and orbital computed tomography. Isolation of PBMCs was performed on 8.5 to 10 ml fresh peripheral blood. RNA transcripts were the template for amplifying TCR beta CDR3 regions. The HTBI primer set was used in a first-round RT-PCR of the TCR CDR3. MiXCR, run by TCRdb on the multiplex PCR reads, gives a single entry per CDR3 protein. The sample lists 550,000 to 800,000 distinct CDR3 sequences, roughly 17% occurring once. General study findings and limits: Researchers report that a 13 V-J model separated ophthalmopathy from stable hyperthyroidism. Most thyroid clonotypes that were expanded above 0.001 also turned up in blood.

With regard to this clonotype: Its antigen is still unknown.

This CDR3 spans 13 amino acids. Per the germline V gene, CDR1 is KGHSH and CDR2 is LQKENI. V lost 4 bases to trimming and J lost 8 bases, with 12 bases between them. Sequenced sample: blood. This clonotype was sampled from a man between 18 and 29 years old with Graves' hyperthyroidism. This chain joins TRBV18 and TRBJ2-1; no clear D gene. The CDR3 nucleotides read TGTGCCAGCTCACGCTCCCCTAGTCATGAGCAGTTCTTC. Its protein is CASSRSPSHEQFF. Combining the CDR3 with reference TRBV18 and TRBJ2-1 gives the whole variable domain NAGVMQNPRHLVRRRGQEARLRCSPMKGHSHVYWYRQLPEEGLKFMVYLQKENIIDESGMPKERFSAEFPKEGPSILRIQQVVRGDSAAYFCASSRSPSHEQFFGPGTRLTVL.